This entry features one TCR beta chain sequence. Its antigen is unknown. RNA extraction was followed by reverse transcription into cDNA, which acted as the sequencing template. The assay was immunoSEQ multiplex PCR, and TCRdb's table has in-frame clones only and misses some. Of under 150,000 clones in the sample, roughly three fifths were seen once. Treatment of the sample: oral pan-JAK inhibitor, 5-10 mg twice daily. The entry originates in a study of CD8+ T cells in alopecia areata. Study results and limitations: TCRs were shared less clearly across patients than in mice, possibly for HLA-related reasons.

This CDR3 region has 13 residues. Germline values: CDR1 SGHTA, CDR2 FQGNSA. Trimming at V came to 5 bases and at J to 11 bases, leaving 11 bases not matched to a gene. This specimen was CD4+ T cells sorted from blood, taken at week 24, from a patient treated with tofacitinib. This sequence originates from a human donor with alopecia areata. The chain joins TRBV7-2 to TRBJ1-1; 7 nucleotides agree with TRBD1. CDR3 residues: CASSRQGQGGAFF. In nucleotides, the CDR3 is TGTGCCAGCAGCCGACAAGGACAAGGGGGCGCTTTCTTT.